This T cell receptor beta chain was recorded in a study of T cell changes during pregnancy in multiple sclerosis. Germline V lookup: CDR1 MNHNS, CDR2 SASEGT. This CDR3 is 15 amino acids long. The V gene end was trimmed by 5 bases and the J gene end by 1 base; junction bases not matched to a gene: 5. Only in-frame clones appear in the TCRdb table, and some are missing; sequencing was by immunoSEQ multiplex PCR. Among around 63,000 clones, approximately 92% were seen once, and the ten largest hold approximately 3%. Sample: CD8+ T cells from peripheral blood mononuclear cells, taken in the third trimester of pregnancy. This sequence originates from a female donor in good health, enrolled as a control in a pregnancy study. The V and J genes are TRBV6-1 and TRBJ2-3; 8 bases fit TRBD1. The CDR3 is CASSLDRVGTDTQYF. In DNA, the CDR3 is TGTGCCAGCAGTCTGGACAGGGTCGGCACAGATACGCAGTATTTT.